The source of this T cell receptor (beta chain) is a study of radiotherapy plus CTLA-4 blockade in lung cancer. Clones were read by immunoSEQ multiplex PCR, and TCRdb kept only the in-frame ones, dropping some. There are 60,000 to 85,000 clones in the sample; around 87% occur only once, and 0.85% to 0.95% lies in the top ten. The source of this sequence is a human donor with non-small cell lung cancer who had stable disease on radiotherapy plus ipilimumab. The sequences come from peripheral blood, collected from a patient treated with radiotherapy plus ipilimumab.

CDR3: CASSVVGTANTEAFF. The CDR3 nucleotides read TGTGCCAGCAGCGTAGTTGGGACGGCAAACACTGAAGCTTTCTTT. The chain joins TRBV9 to TRBJ1-1, with D maybe TRBD1 (5 bases). This CDR3 spans 15 amino acids. Germline V gene sequence: CDR1 SGDLS, CDR2 YYNGEE. The V end was cut by 0 bases, the J end by 2 bases, with 11 bases between.